The present T cell receptor (beta chain) was sequenced within a study of T cells in Graves' hyperthyroidism and ophthalmopathy. This clonotype has a count of ten or more. TCR beta CDR3 sequences were amplified from RNA transcripts. The HTBI primer set served for first-round RT-PCR of the TCR CDR3. TCRdb analysed the multiplex PCR reads with MiXCR anew, one entry per CDR3 protein. The sample gives more than 50,000 distinct CDR3 sequences, around half of which show up once; roughly an eighth is in the top ten. The CDR3 length is 13 residues. With 4 bases removed from V and 5 bases from J, the gap between germline ends came to 9 bases. Germline loops: CDR1 SNHLY, CDR2 FYNNEI.

This receptor was obtained from a woman aged 25 to 39 with Graves' ophthalmopathy. This chain connects TRBV2 to TRBJ1-5; tentative D call: TRBD1 (5 bases). Sequenced input: blood. CDR3: CASSVSGYQPQHF. As DNA, the CDR3 is TGTGCCAGCAGTGTCTCAGGGTATCAGCCCCAGCATTTT.